This T cell receptor (beta chain) was sequenced for a study of T-cell reconstitution after alpha-beta-depleted transplantation in children. Trimming took 5 bases from V and 10 from J, leaving 12 bases between them. The CDR3 is 12 amino acids. Unique molecular identifiers were used in preparing the TCRbeta library. TCRdb reanalysed the PCR reads using MiXCR and keeps one entry per CDR3 protein. The repertoire holds 780,000 or so distinct CDR3 sequences, with approximately 15% as singletons. This clonotype showed up many times. The antigen is undetermined. Study-wide results and limits: From surviving recipient T cells and thymic progenitors came the high day-60 TCRbeta diversity observed in some patients. Expanded clones from the graft, numbering several hundred, reportedly supplied alpha-beta T cells about two months after transplant. At the one-year point after transplant, T-cell counts and TCRbeta diversity were found to come mostly from T cells that had been newly produced.

The chain couples TRBV12-3 or TRBV12-4 to TRBJ2-1; a weak D match, TRBD2 (6 bases). This TCR derives from a male patient under 18 who had a stem cell transplant for acute lymphoblastic leukemia, so the T cells may come from the graft donor. Sequenced here: PBMCs, mostly from graft donor cells, sampled 360 days after TCRalphabeta/CD19-depleted stem cell transplant. Here the CDR3 reads CASSPGVVEQFF. The CDR3 nucleotides are TGTGCCAGCAGTCCGGGGGTGGTCGAGCAGTTCTTC.